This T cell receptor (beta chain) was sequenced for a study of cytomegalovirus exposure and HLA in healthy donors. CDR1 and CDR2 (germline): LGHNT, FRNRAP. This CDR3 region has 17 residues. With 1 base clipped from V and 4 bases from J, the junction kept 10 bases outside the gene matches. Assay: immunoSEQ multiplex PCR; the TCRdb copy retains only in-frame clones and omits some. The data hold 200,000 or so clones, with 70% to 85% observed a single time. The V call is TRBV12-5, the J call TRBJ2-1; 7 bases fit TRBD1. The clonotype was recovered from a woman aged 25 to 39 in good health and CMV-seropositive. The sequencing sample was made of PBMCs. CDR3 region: CASGLGRTGPKYNEQFF. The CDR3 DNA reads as TGTGCTAGTGGTTTGGGCCGGACAGGCCCTAAGTACAATGAGCAGTTCTTC.